This T cell receptor beta chain was observed in a study of T cell changes during pregnancy in multiple sclerosis. This CDR3 region has 15 residues. Germline loops: CDR1 SGHAT, CDR2 FQNNGV. Trimming removed 1 base from V and 4 bases from J; junction bases left unmatched: 5. Some clones are missing from TCRdb's copy, which holds only in-frame ones; the method was immunoSEQ multiplex PCR. This sample has some 22,000 clones; roughly 84% occur once, and the top ten carry more than 7.5%. The V gene is TRBV11-2, the J gene TRBJ2-7, with 9 bases matching TRBD2. Source: CD8+ T cells from peripheral blood mononuclear cells, taken after pregnancy. This clonotype was sampled from a female donor with multiple sclerosis, enrolled in a pregnancy study. Here the CDR3 DNA reads TGTGCCAGCAGCTTAGTTAGCGGGGGCCCATACGAGCAGTACTTC. Its protein is CASSLVSGGPYEQYF.